The 5 T cell receptor beta chains reported below all come from one sample, sequenced in a study of radiotherapy plus CTLA-4 blockade in lung cancer. Only in-frame clones appear in the TCRdb table, and some are missing; sequencing was by immunoSEQ multiplex PCR. This sample has 51,000 or so clones; 70% to 90% occur once, and the top ten carry 7.8%. The sample was peripheral blood, taken from a patient treated with radiotherapy plus ipilimumab. These receptors came from a human donor with non-small cell lung cancer whose response to radiotherapy plus ipilimumab could not be evaluated.

This clone is a singleton in its sample. The chain has TRBV7-2 and TRBJ1-6; unclear D gene. V shed 1 base and J shed 7 bases, with 11 bases lying between them. The CDR3 loop spans 15 amino acids. Germline loops: CDR1 SGHTA, CDR2 FQGNSA. The CDR3 reads CASSLGPRLNSPLHF. CDR3 nucleotide sequence: TGTGCCAGCAGCTTAGGTCCCCGACTCAATTCACCCCTCCACTTT.

The chain links TRBV29-1 to TRBJ2-2, with 7 bases aligning to TRBD2. CDR3 length: 13 amino acids. Germline lookup yields CDR1 SQVTM and CDR2 ANQGSEA. The trim removed 2 bases at V and 9 bases at J, leaving 6 bases unmatched. CDR3 protein: CSVERAGPRELFF. For the CDR3, the DNA is TGCAGCGTTGAACGAGCGGGACCACGGGAGCTGTTTTTT.

The rearrangement links TRBV5-1 to TRBJ2-6; D unclear. This CDR3 has 14 amino acids. V lost 5 bases, J lost 0 bases, and 6 bases lay in between. Germline V lookup: CDR1 SGHRS, CDR2 YFSETQ. CDR3 residues: CASSVSSGANVLTF. In DNA, the CDR3 is TGCGCCAGCAGTGTCAGCTCTGGGGCCAACGTCCTGACTTTC.

The rearrangement joins TRBV6-1 to TRBJ1-1, with no clear D. Trimming stripped 6 bases from V and 3 bases from J, with 11 bases between. The CDR3 runs 13 residues. Germline CDR1 is MNHNS and CDR2 is SASEGT. CDR3 bases: TGTGCCAGCAGGCGGGCGGCGGACACTGAAGCTTTCTTT. It translates to CASRRAADTEAFF.

V and J are TRBV5-4 and TRBJ2-5; 9 bases are a match to TRBD1. There are 14 residues in the CDR3. The V gene's germline CDR1 is SGHNT and CDR2 YYREEE (reference sequence). V lost 4 bases and J lost 7; bases outside the gene matches: 8. The CDR3 protein is CASSRGQGLGTQYF. The CDR3 DNA reads TGTGCCAGCAGCCGGGGACAGGGCCTAGGGACCCAGTACTTC.